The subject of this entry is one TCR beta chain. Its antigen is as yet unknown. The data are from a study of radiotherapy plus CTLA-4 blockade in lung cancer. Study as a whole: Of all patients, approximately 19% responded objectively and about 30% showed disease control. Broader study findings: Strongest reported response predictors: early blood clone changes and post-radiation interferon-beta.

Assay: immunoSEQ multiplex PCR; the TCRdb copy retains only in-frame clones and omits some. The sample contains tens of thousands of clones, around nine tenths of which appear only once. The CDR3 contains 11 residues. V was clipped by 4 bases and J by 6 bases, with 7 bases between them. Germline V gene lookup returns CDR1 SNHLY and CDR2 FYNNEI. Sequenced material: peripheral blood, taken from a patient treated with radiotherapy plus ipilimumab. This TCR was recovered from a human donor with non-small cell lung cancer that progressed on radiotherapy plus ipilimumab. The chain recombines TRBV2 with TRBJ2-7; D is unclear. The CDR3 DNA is TGTGCCAGCAGTGGGCCCTCCGAGCAGTACTTC. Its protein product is CASSGPSEQYF.